These 14 T cell receptor beta chains originate from one sample sequenced in a study of CD8 T cells in ankylosing spondylitis. These receptors lack a known antigen. Findings of the study overall: A motif in TCR beta, a set of about 8 highly homologous variants, appeared characteristic of ankylosing spondylitis blood.

TCRdb independently ran MiXCR on the 5' RACE reads; one entry per CDR3 protein. The sample carries roughly 400,000 distinct CDR3 sequences, 20% to 25% recorded once. The sequencing sample was made of blood, either unsorted or a sorted T cell fraction (not recorded which). These TCRs come from a male donor with ankylosing spondylitis.

The rearrangement joins TRBV4-1 to TRBJ2-7; D is perhaps TRBD1 (6 bases). Germline values: CDR1 MGHRA, CDR2 YSYEKL. Deletions cut 4 bases from V and 3 bases from J, with 19 bases between. This CDR3 region has 16 residues. The CDR3 bases are TGCGCCAGCAGCCTACACGGGGCAGGGGCAAGCTACGAGCAGTACTTC. It yields the protein CASSLHGAGASYEQYF.

V gene TRBV19 combines with J gene TRBJ1-6; 11 bases are shared with TRBD1. The V gene end was trimmed by 3 bases and the J gene end by 10 bases; junction bases not matched to a gene: 8. The CDR3 contains 16 residues. Germline V gives CDR1 LNHDA, CDR2 SQIVND (reference sequence). Written as DNA, the CDR3 is TGTGCCAGTAGTATCACTCCGAGGACAGGGGGCTCACCCCTCCACTTT. Amino acid sequence: CASSITPRTGGSPLHF.

This clonotype was detected only a few times. V is TRBV5-1 and J is TRBJ2-5; D might be TRBD2 (5 bases). V was shortened by 0 bases and J by 5 bases, with 11 bases between the two germline ends. CDR3 length: 14 amino acids. Germline V CDR1 and CDR2: SGHRS, YFSETQ. The CDR3 nucleotides read TGCGCCAGCAGCTTGGAGCTAGCCGAGGAGACCCAGTACTTC. It is translated as CASSLELAEETQYF. The full variable domain, completed using reference TRBV5-1 and TRBJ2-5, is KAGVTQTPRYLIKTRGQQVTLSCSPISGHRSVSWYQQTPGQGLQFLFEYFSETQRNKGNFPGRFSGRQFSNSRSEMNVSTLELGDSALYLCASSLELAEETQYFGPGTRLLVL.

In its sample, this clonotype was seen a few times. V usage is TRBV7-9 and J usage is TRBJ1-1; perhaps TRBD1 as D (5 bases). The CDR3 runs 12 residues. The V end lost 5 bases, the J end lost 9 bases, and 13 bases lay between the germline ends. The V gene's germline CDR1 is SEHNR and CDR2 FQNEAQ (reference sequence). The CDR3 here is CASSRGDRKAFF. In DNA form, the CDR3 reads TGTGCCAGCAGCCGCGGAGACAGAAAAGCTTTCTTT.

This chain connects TRBV21-1 to TRBJ1-1; the table's TRBD1 call for D was not verified on the DNA. TRBV21-1 is labeled a pseudogene. The length of the CDR3 is 15 residues. DNA for the CDR3: TGTGCCAGCAGCAAAAAACAGGGGGCATACACTGAAGCTTTCTTT. Protein sequence: CASSKKQGAYTEAFF.

This chain connects TRBV7-9 to TRBJ2-7; D possibly matches TRBD1 or TRBD2 (5 bases each). The CDR3 is made up of 15 amino acids. V lost 5 bases and J lost 0, with 14 bases in between. Germline V CDR1 and CDR2: SEHNR, FQNEAQ (reference sequence). CDR3 nucleotide sequence: TGTGCCAGCAGCAAAGGGGACGCCCGCTCCTACGAGCAGTACTTC. This sequence encodes CASSKGDARSYEQYF.

This clonotype was detected a few times. CDR3 bases: TGTGCCAGCAGCTTACTCCTAGCGGGGGCAAACAATGAGCAGTTCTTC. Translation: CASSLLLAGANNEQFF. The genes are TRBV7-3 and TRBJ2-1; TRBD2 matches 10 bases. The ends lost 2 bases at V and 5 bases at J; junction bases unmatched: 6. Germline-derived CDR1 and CDR2 are SGHTA and FQGTGA. There are 16 residues in the CDR3.

The V gene is TRBV12-3 or TRBV12-4, the J gene TRBJ2-1, with D perhaps matching TRBD1 or TRBD2 (5 bases each). Trimming removed 6 bases from V and 7 bases from J, with 16 bases in between. The CDR3 is made up of 14 amino acids. This CDR3 reads CASSQRGAGNEQFF. CDR3 bases: TGTGCCAGCAGCCAGAGAGGGGCTGGAAATGAGCAGTTCTTC.

This clonotype was recorded many times. J is TRBJ2-5 and V is TRBV5-1, with D tentatively TRBD2 (5 bases). The V gene's germline CDR1 is SGHRS and CDR2 YFSETQ. Trimming left V 0 bases short and J 3 bases short, with 12 bases between. This CDR3 comprises 15 residues. The CDR3: CASSLGGRREETQYF. The CDR3 coding sequence is TGCGCCAGCAGCTTGGGTGGGAGACGGGAAGAGACCCAGTACTTC.

The DNA of the CDR3 is TGCGCCAGCAGTTATATAACAGGCGACACCGGGGAGCTGTTTTTT. Its protein product is CASSYITGDTGELFF. The rearrangement links TRBV5-1 to TRBJ2-2, with D possibly TRBD1 on 5 matching bases. Trimming left V 5 bases short and J 3 bases short, with 14 bases between. The germline V gene has CDR1 SGHRS and CDR2 YFSETQ. The CDR3 is 15 amino acids.

This clonotype came up a few times. The rearrangement uses TRBV5-1 and TRBJ1-1, with 7 bases identical to TRBD1. The CDR3 contains 14 residues. J gave up 7 bases and V 4 bases, and 10 bases lay outside the gene matches. Germline values: CDR1 SGHRS, CDR2 YFSETQ. The CDR3 nucleotides are TGCGCCAGCAGCCGCCAGGGGGAGGGCCTTGAAGCTTTCTTT. Translation: CASSRQGEGLEAFF.

The V and J genes are TRBV6-5 and TRBJ1-5; maybe TRBD1 (6 bases). The V end lost 2 bases, the J end lost 0 bases, and 14 bases lay between the germline ends. The germline V gene has CDR1 MNHEY and CDR2 SVGAGI. There are 17 residues in the CDR3. The CDR3 nucleotides read TGTGCCAGCAGTTACCGTTGGACAGAAGATAGCAATCAGCCCCAGCATTTT. Its protein is CASSYRWTEDSNQPQHF.

The chain recombines TRBV2 with TRBJ2-5, with 10 bases that match TRBD2. The trim removed 5 bases at V and 2 bases at J, leaving 5 bases unmatched. The CDR3 has 15 amino acids. Germline V gene lookup returns CDR1 SNHLY and CDR2 FYNNEI. The CDR3 loop reads CASSPRTSGQETQYF. The DNA of the CDR3 is TGTGCCAGCAGTCCACGGACTAGCGGACAAGAGACCCAGTACTTC.

This clonotype has just a few counts. The V call is TRBV3-1, the J call TRBJ2-1, with D possibly being TRBD2 (6 bases). With 3 bases removed from V and 8 bases from J, the gap between germline ends came to 17 bases. This CDR3 has 15 residues. The germline CDR1 and CDR2 sequences are LGHDT and YNNKEL (reference sequence). This chain's CDR3 is CASSHEAGGLDEQFF. As DNA, the CDR3 is TGTGCCAGCAGCCACGAAGCGGGTGGTTTGGATGAGCAGTTCTTC.